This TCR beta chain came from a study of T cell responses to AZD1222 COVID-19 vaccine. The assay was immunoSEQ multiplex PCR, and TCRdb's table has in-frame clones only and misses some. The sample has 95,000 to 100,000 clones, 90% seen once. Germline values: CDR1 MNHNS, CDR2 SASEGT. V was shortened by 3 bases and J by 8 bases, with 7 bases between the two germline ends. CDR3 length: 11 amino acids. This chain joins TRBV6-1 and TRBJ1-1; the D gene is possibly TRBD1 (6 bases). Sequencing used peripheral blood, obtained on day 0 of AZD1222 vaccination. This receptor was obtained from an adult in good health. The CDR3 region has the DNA TGTGCCAGCAGTGACGGGGGCGAAGCTTTCTTT. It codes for CASSDGGEAFF.